The 23 T cell receptor beta chains listed next were all sequenced from one sample in a study of T cell repertoires in cytomegalovirus infection. These receptors have no identified antigens. TCRdb analysed the reads with MiXCR anew, one entry per CDR3 protein. The sample yields 90,000 to 120,000 distinct CDR3 sequences, roughly 41% seen once. Specimen: CD8+ T cells from cultured PBMCs, collected from culture after CMV antigen stimulation. The receptors were sampled from a human donor in good health (CMV status not recorded). Some clones in this sample may be carry-over from other donors' samples.

The sample holds a few counts of this clonotype. The genes are TRBV7-8 and TRBJ2-1; D is perhaps TRBD1 (6 bases). The CDR3 is made up of 14 amino acids. V shed 5 bases and J shed 7 bases, with 15 bases lying between them. The germline V gene has CDR1 SGHVS and CDR2 FQNEAQ. The CDR3 region is CASSPRGIGNEQFF. As DNA, the CDR3 is TGTGCCAGCAGCCCTAGGGGGATCGGAAATGAGCAGTTCTTC.

The rearrangement uses TRBV7-6 and TRBJ2-5; D remains ambiguous. The CDR3 contains 16 residues. Trimming took 4 bases from V and 3 from J, leaving 18 bases between them. The V gene's germline CDR1 is SGHVS and CDR2 FNYEAQ. The DNA for the CDR3 is TGTGCCAGCAGCTCAGGCCCCCACAATCGGGAAGAGACCCAGTACTTC. Its protein is CASSSGPHNREETQYF. The full variable domain, rest sourced from reference TRBV7-6 and TRBJ2-5, is GAGVSQSPRYKVTKRGQDVALRCDPISGHVSLYWYRQALGQGPEFLTYFNYEAQQDKSGLPNDRFSAERPEGSISTLTIQRTEQRDSAMYRCASSSGPHNREETQYFGPGTRLLVL.

The CDR3 DNA sequence: TGTGCCAGCAGTCCGGGCTCCTATAATTCACCCCTCCACTTT. As protein: CASSPGSYNSPLHF. The chain links TRBV27 to TRBJ1-6; D is undetermined. Germline lookup yields CDR1 MNHEY and CDR2 SMNVEV (reference sequence). The CDR3 has 14 amino acids. V lost 5 bases and J 0 bases, leaving 5 bases between the germline ends.

The chain employs TRBV7-6 and TRBJ2-7; 8 bases align to TRBD1. V lost 5 bases and J lost 6; bases outside the gene matches: 3. The CDR3 runs to 12 residues. CDR1 and CDR2 from the germline V gene are SGHVS and FNYEAQ. The CDR3 loop reads CASSKTGVEQYF. The CDR3 DNA follows: TGTGCCAGCAGCAAGACAGGGGTCGAGCAGTACTTC.

The rearrangement uses TRBV11-3 and TRBJ2-2; D may match TRBD1 or TRBD2 (5 bases each). Germline V CDR1 and CDR2: SGHNT, YENEEA. The CDR3 is 13 residues long. Trimming cost V 5 bases and J 6 bases, with 10 bases left between them. The CDR3 is CASSEVGAGELFF. The CDR3 DNA is TGTGCCAGCAGCGAGGTGGGGGCCGGGGAGCTGTTTTTT. Variable domain in full (rest from reference TRBV11-3 and TRBJ2-2): EAGVVQSPRYKIIEKKQPVAFWCNPISGHNTLYWYLQNLGQGPELLIRYENEEAVDDSQLPKDRFSAERLKGVDSTLKIQPAELGDSAVYLCASSEVGAGELFFGEGSRLTVL.

The rearrangement joins TRBV6-1 to TRBJ2-1; tentative D call: TRBD1 (6 bases). CDR1 MNHNS and CDR2 SASEGT come from the germline V gene. The V end lost 6 bases, the J end lost 10 bases, and 13 bases lay between the germline ends. CDR3 length: 12 amino acids. CDR3 sequence reads: CASRGDNQEQFF. The DNA for the CDR3 is TGTGCCAGCAGAGGGGACAATCAAGAGCAGTTCTTC.

The CDR3 here is CASSQDTDPTEKLFF. The CDR3 DNA reads as TGCGCCAGCAGCCAAGATACAGACCCCACTGAAAAACTGTTTTTT. This chain uses TRBV4-1 with TRBJ1-4, with no clear D. V was shortened by 0 bases and J by 7 bases, with 12 bases between the two germline ends. The CDR3 runs 15 residues. Germline CDR1 and CDR2: MGHRA and YSYEKL.

This clonotype was counted between two and nine times. The chain carries TRBV29-1 and TRBJ2-7, with 10 positions matching TRBD2. V gave up 8 bases and J gave up 7 bases; unmatched junction bases: 17. There are 15 residues in the CDR3. CDR1 SQVTM and CDR2 ANQGSEA come from the germline V gene. The CDR3 region is CSTSTGLAGVREQYF. The CDR3 region has the DNA TGCAGCACTTCCACGGGGCTAGCGGGGGTCCGGGAGCAGTACTTC.

The chain employs TRBV27 and TRBJ2-7, with 8 bases lining up with TRBD2. There are 13 residues in the CDR3. V gave up 6 bases and J gave up 2 bases; unmatched junction bases: 3. From germline, CDR1 is MNHEY and CDR2 SMNVEV (reference sequence). As DNA, the CDR3 is TGTGCCAGCAGCGCGGGGGGCACCTACGAGCAGTACTTC. This sequence encodes CASSAGGTYEQYF.

The CDR3 spells CASSSDSLKQYF. The CDR3 DNA is TGTGCCAGCAGCTCGGACAGTCTCAAGCAGTACTTC. This chain uses TRBV7-9 with TRBJ2-7; D may be TRBD1 (6 bases). Trimming removed 4 bases from V and 8 bases from J, with 12 bases in between. The CDR3 has 12 residues. Germline V gene lookup returns CDR1 SEHNR and CDR2 FQNEAQ (reference sequence).

This clonotype showed up just a few times. This chain uses TRBV2 with TRBJ2-3; 7 nucleotides align to TRBD2. V gave up 4 bases and J gave up 1 base; unmatched junction bases: 2. The CDR3 sequence is 14 residues long. Per germline, CDR1 SNHLY and CDR2 FYNNEI. The CDR3 here is CASSVAGGTDTQYF. CDR3 coding DNA: TGTGCCAGCAGTGTTGCGGGGGGCACAGATACGCAGTATTTT.

This chain connects TRBV13 to TRBJ2-7; D unresolved. Trimming stripped 5 bases from V and 5 bases from J, with 10 bases between. There are 12 residues in the CDR3. Germline V gene lookup returns CDR1 PRHDT and CDR2 FYEKMQ (reference sequence). CDR3 bases: TGTGCCAGCAGCAATACTTGGAACGAGCAGTACTTC. This gives the protein CASSNTWNEQYF.

This clonotype was detected only a few times. The chain employs TRBV7-6 and TRBJ2-2; D tentatively fits TRBD1 or TRBD2 (7 bases each). This CDR3 contains 16 residues. Germline CDR1 and CDR2: SGHVS and FNYEAQ. The V and J ends lost 5 bases and 7 bases respectively, with 20 bases between them. This CDR3 reads CASSEQGGGADGELFF. The CDR3 nucleotides read TGTGCCAGCAGCGAACAGGGAGGGGGCGCGGACGGGGAGCTGTTTTTT.

The chain links TRBV7-2 to TRBJ1-1; D remains unclear. The V end was cut by 5 bases, the J end by 1 base, with 8 bases between. CDR3 length: 13 residues. Germline V lookup: CDR1 SGHTA, CDR2 FQGNSA. CDR3: CASSPDWNTEAFF. In nucleotides, the CDR3 is TGTGCCAGCAGCCCAGATTGGAACACTGAAGCTTTCTTT.

This clonotype was counted only a few times. CDR3 residues: CASSLMNTGELFF. DNA for the CDR3: TGTGCCAGCAGCCTCATGAACACCGGGGAGCTGTTTTTT. The chain is built from TRBV6-5 and TRBJ2-2; the D is unclear. Germline lookup yields CDR1 MNHEY and CDR2 SVGAGI. The CDR3 extends over 13 amino acids. Trimming shortened V by 6 bases and J by 1 base, and 6 bases separated the two germline ends.

The rearrangement uses TRBV2 and TRBJ2-1; D may match TRBD1 or TRBD2 (5 bases each). V lost 2 bases and J 6 bases, leaving 17 bases between the germline ends. The CDR3 contains 16 residues. Germline V gene lookup returns CDR1 SNHLY and CDR2 FYNNEI. Written as DNA, the CDR3 is TGTGCCAGCAGTGAATGGGGCCGGGACCCTTCCAATGAGCAGTTCTTC. Translating gives CASSEWGRDPSNEQFF.

The chain employs TRBV2 and TRBJ1-3; the match to TRBD1 covers 7 bases. The CDR3 runs 17 residues. Trimming removed 5 bases from V and 0 bases from J; junction bases left unmatched: 10. The germline CDR1 and CDR2 sequences are SNHLY and FYNNEI. CDR3 sequence (DNA): TGTGCCAGCAGTTGGACCGGGACAGCGAGCTCTGGAAACACCATATATTTT. It yields the protein CASSWTGTASSGNTIYF. Together with reference TRBV2 and TRBJ1-3, the CDR3 gives the full variable domain: EPEVTQTPSHQVTQMGQEVILRCVPISNHLYFYWYRQILGQKVEFLVSFYNNEISEKSEIFDDQFSVERPDGSNFTLKIRSTKLEDSAMYFCASSWTGTASSGNTIYFGEGSWLTVV.

The chain employs TRBV7-8 and TRBJ2-3; 13 nucleotides line up with TRBD2. Trimming at V came to 0 bases and at J to 6 bases, leaving 9 bases not matched to a gene. Germline V gene data show CDR1 as SGHVS and CDR2 as FQNEAQ. This CDR3 comprises 18 residues. The CDR3 coding sequence is TGTGCCAGCAGCTTAGCGCCAGGACTAGCGGGGGTTTCTGATACGCAGTATTTT. Protein product: CASSLAPGLAGVSDTQYF.

The rearrangement uses TRBV11-2 and TRBJ2-7; a weak D match, TRBD2 (5 bases). With 5 bases removed from V and 7 bases from J, the gap between germline ends came to 9 bases. Germline CDR1 and CDR2: SGHAT and FQNNGV. The CDR3 spans 11 residues. The CDR3 DNA follows: TGTGCCAGCAGCCGACCGGGGGAGCAGTACTTC. It encodes CASSRPGEQYF.

The V call is TRBV7-9, the J call TRBJ1-2; perhaps TRBD1 as D (5 bases). CDR1 SEHNR and CDR2 FQNEAQ come from the germline V gene (reference sequence). The CDR3 has 16 residues. V was cut by 0 bases and J by 6 bases, with 17 bases left in between. DNA of the CDR3: TGTGCCAGCAGCTTAGCCGGTCGGGGGGGAAGGGATGGCTACACCTTC. Its protein product is CASSLAGRGGRDGYTF.

In this sample, this clonotype turned up many times. The genes are TRBV6-1 and TRBJ1-4; D remains unclear. Germline loops: CDR1 MNHNS, CDR2 SASEGT. This CDR3 is 14 amino acids long. V was shortened by 2 bases and J by 8 bases, with 12 bases between the two germline ends. The CDR3 DNA reads TGTGCCAGCAGTGAACTTCCCCCAGAGGAAAAACTGTTTTTT. Encoded protein: CASSELPPEEKLFF.

In the case of this clonotype: At one boundary the junction diverges from the germline segment, which might be a read error. The chain recombines TRBV19 with TRBJ1-5, with D perhaps matching TRBD1 (6 bases). CDR1 is LNHDA and CDR2 is SQIVND in the germline V gene (reference sequence). The length of the CDR3 is 15 residues. The CDR3 DNA is TGTGCCAGAAGTACCACCTCCAGGGGTCATCAGCCCCAGCATTTT. This gives the protein CARSTTSRGHQPQHF.

This clonotype was picked up many times. V usage is TRBV7-2 and J usage is TRBJ1-1, with D hard to call. The length of the CDR3 is 12 residues. Per germline, CDR1 SGHTA and CDR2 FQGNSA. The ends were cut back, 3 bases at V and 3 bases at J, with 5 bases in the middle. CDR3 protein: CASSFGDTEAFF. The CDR3 bases are TGTGCCAGCAGCTTTGGGGACACTGAAGCTTTCTTT.